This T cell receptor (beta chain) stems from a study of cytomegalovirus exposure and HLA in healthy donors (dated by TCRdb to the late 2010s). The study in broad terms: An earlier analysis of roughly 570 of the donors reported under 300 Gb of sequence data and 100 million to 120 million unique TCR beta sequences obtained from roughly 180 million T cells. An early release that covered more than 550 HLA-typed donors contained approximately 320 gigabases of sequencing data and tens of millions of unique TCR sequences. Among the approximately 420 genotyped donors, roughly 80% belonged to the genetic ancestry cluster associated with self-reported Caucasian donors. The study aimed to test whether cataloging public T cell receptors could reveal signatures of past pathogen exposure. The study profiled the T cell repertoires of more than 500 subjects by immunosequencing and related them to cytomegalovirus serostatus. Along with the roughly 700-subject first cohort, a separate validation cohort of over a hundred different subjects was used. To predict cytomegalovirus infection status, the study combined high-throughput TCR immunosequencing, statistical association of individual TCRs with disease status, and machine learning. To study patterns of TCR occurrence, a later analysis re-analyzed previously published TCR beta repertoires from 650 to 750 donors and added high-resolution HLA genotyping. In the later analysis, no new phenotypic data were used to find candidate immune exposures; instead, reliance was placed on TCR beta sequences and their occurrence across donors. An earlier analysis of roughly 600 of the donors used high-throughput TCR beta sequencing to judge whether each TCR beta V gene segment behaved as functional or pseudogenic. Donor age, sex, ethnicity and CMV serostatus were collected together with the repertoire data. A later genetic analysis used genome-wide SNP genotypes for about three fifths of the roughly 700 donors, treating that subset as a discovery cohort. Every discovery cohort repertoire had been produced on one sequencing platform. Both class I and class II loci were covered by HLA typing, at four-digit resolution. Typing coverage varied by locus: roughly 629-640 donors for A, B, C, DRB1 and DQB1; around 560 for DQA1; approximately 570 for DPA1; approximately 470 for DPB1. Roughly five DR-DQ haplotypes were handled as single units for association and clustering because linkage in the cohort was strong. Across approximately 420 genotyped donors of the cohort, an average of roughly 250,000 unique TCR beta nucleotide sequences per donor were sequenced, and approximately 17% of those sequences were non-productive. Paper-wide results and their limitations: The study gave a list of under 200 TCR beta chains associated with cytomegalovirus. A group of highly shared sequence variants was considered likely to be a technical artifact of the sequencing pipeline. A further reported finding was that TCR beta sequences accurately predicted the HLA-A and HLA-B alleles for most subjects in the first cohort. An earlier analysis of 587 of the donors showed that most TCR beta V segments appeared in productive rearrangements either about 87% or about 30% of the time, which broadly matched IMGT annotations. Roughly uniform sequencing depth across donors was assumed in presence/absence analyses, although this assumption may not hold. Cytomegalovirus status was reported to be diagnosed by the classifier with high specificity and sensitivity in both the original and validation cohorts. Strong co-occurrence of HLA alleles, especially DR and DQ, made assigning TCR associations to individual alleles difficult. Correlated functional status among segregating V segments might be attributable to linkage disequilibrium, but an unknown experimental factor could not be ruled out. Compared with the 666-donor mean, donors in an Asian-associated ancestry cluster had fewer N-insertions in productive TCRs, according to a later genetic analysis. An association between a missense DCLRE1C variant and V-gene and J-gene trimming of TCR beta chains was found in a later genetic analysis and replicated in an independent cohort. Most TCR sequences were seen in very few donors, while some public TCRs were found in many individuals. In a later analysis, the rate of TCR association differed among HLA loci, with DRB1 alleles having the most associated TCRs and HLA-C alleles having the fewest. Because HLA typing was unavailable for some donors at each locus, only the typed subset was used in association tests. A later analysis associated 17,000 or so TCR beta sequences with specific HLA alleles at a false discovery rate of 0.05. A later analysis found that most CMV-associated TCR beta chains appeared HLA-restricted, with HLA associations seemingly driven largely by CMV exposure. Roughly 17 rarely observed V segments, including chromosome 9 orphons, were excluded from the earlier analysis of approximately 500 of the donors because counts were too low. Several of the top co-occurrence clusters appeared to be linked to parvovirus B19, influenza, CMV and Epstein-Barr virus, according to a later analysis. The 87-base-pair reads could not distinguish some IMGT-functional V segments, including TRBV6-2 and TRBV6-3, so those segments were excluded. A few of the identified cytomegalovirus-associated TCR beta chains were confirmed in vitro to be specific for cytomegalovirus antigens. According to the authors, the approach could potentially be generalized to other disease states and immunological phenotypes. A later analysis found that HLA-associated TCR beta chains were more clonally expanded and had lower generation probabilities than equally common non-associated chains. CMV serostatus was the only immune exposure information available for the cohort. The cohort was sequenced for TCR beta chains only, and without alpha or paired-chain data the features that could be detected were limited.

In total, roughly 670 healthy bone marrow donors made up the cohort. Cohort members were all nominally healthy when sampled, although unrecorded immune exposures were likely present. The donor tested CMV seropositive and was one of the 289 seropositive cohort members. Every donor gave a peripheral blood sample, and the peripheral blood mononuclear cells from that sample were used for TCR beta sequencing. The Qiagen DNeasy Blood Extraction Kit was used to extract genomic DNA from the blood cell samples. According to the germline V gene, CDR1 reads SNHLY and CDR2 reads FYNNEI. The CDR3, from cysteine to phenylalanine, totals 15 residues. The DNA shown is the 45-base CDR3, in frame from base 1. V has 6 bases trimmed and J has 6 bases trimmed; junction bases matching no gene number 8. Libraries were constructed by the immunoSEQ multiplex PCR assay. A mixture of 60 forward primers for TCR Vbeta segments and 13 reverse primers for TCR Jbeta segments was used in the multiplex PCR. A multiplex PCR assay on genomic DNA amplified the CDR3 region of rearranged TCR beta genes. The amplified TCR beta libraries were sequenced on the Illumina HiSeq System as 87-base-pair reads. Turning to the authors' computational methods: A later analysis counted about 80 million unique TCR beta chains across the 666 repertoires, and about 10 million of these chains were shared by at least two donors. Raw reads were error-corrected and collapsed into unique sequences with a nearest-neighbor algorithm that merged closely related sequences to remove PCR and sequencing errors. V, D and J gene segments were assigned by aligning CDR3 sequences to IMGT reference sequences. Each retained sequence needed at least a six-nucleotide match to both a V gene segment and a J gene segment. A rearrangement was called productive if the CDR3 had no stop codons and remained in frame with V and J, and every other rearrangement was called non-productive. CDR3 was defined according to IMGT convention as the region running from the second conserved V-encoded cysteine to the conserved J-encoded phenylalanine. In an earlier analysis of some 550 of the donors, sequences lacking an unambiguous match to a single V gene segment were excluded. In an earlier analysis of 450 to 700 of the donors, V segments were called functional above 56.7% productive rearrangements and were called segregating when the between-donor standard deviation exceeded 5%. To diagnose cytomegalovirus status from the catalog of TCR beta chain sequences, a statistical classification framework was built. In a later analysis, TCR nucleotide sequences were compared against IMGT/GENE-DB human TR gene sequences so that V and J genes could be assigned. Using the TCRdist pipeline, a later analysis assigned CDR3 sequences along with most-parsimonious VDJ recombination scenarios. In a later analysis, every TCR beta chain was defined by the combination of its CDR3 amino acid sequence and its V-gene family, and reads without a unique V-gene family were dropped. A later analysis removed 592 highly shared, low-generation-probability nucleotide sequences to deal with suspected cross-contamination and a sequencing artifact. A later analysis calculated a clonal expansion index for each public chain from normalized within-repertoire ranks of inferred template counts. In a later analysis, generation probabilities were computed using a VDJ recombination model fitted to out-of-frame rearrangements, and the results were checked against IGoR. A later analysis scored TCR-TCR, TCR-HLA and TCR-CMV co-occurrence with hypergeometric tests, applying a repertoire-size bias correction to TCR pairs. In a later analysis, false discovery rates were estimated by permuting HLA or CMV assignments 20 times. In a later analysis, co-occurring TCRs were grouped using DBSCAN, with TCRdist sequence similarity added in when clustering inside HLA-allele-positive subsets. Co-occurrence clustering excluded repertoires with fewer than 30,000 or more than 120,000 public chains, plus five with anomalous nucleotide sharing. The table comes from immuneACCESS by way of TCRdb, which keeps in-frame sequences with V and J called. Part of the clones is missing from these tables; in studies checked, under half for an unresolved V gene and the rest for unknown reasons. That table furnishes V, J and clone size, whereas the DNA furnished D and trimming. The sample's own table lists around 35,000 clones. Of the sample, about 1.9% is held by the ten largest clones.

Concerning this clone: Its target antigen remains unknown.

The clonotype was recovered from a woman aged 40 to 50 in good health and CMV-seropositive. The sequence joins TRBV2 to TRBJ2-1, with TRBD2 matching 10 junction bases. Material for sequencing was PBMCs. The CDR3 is CASSGASGRANEQFF. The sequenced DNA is TGTGCCAGCAGCGGAGCTAGCGGGAGAGCCAATGAGCAGTTCTTC.